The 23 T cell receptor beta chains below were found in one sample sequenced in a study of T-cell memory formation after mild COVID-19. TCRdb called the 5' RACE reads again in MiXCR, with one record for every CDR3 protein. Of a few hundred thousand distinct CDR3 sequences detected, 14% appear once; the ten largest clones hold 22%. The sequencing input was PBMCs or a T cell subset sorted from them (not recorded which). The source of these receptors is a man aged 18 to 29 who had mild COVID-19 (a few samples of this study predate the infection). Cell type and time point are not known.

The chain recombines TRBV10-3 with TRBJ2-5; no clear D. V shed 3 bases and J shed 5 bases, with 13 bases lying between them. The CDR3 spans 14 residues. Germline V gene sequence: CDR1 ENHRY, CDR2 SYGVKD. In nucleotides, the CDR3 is TGTGCCATCAGTGAAGCTAGTAAATGGGAGACCCAGTACTTC. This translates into CAISEASKWETQYF.

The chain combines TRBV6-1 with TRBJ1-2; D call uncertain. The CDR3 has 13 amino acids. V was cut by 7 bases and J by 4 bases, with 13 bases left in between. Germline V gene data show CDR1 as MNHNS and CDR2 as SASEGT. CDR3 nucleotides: TGTGCCAGCAACCAGGACGGATTCTATGGCTACACCTTC. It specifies CASNQDGFYGYTF.

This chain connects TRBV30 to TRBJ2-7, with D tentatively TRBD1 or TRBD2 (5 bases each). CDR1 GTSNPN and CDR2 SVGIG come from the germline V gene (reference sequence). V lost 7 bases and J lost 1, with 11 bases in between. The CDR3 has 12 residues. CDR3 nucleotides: TGTGCCTACGGGGACGGATCCTACGAGCAGTACTTC. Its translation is CAYGDGSYEQYF.

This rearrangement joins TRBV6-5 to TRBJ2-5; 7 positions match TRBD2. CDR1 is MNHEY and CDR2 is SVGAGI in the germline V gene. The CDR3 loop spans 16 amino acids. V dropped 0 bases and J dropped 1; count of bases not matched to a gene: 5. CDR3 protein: CASSYSTWGGQETQYF. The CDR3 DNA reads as TGTGCCAGCAGTTACTCGACCTGGGGGGGCCAAGAGACCCAGTACTTC.

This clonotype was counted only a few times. The CDR3 DNA sequence: TGTGCCAGCAGCATTCCGGGACAGGGCTACACCTTC. Translated, it gives CASSIPGQGYTF. The genes are TRBV28 and TRBJ1-2; TRBD1 agrees at 7 bases. CDR1 MDHEN and CDR2 SYDVKM come from the germline V gene. The CDR3 spans 12 residues. V was pared by 6 bases and J by 8 bases, with 6 bases of the junction left unmatched.

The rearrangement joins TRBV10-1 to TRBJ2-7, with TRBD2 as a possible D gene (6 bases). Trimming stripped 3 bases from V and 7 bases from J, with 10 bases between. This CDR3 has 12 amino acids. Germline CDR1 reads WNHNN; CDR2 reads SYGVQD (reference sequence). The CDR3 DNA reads TGCGCCAGCAGTGAATTCCGGGGGGAGCAGTACTTC. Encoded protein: CASSEFRGEQYF.

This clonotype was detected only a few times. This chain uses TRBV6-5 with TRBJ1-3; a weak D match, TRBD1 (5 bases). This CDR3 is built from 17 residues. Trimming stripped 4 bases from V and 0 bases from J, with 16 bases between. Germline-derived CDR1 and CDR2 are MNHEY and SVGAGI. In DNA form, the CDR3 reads TGTGCCAGCAGTTCGCAGGGAATTGGGCGCTCTGGAAACACCATATATTTT. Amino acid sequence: CASSSQGIGRSGNTIYF.

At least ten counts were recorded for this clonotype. The CDR3 here is CASSLKVSSYEQYF. The CDR3 nucleotides are TGCGCCAGCAGCCTAAAGGTCAGCTCCTACGAGCAGTACTTC. The chain recombines TRBV4-3 with TRBJ2-7; D is unresolved. The CDR3 is made up of 14 amino acids. CDR1 is LGHNA, CDR2 YSLEER, per germline. The V end was cut by 4 bases, the J end by 0 bases, with 10 bases between.

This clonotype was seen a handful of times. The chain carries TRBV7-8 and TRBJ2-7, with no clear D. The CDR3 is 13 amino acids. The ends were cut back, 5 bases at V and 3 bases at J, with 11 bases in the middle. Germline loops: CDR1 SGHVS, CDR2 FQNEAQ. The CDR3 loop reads CASSRSNSYEQYV. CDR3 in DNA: TGTGCCAGCAGCCGAAGTAACAGCTACGAGCAGTACGTC.

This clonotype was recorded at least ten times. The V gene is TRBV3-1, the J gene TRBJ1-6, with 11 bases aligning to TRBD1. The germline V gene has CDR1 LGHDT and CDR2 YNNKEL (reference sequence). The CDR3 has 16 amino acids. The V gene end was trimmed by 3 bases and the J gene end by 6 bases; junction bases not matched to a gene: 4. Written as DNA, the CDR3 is TGTGCCAGCAGCCAGCTTGGGACAGGGGGTAATTCACCCCTCCACTTT. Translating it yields CASSQLGTGGNSPLHF.

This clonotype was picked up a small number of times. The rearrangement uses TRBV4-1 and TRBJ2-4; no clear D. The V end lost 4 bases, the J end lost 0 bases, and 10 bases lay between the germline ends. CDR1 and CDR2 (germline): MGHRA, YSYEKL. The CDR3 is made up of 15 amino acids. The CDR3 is CASSPAPLAKNIQYF. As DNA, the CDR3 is TGCGCCAGCAGCCCGGCCCCACTAGCCAAAAACATTCAGTACTTC.

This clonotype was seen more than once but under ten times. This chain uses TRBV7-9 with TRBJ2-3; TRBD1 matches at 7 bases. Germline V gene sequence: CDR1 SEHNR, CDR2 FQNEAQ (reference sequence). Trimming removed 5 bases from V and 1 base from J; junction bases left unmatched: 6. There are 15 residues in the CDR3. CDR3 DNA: TGTGCCAGCAGCAGACAGGGCCTGCGCACAGATACGCAGTATTTT. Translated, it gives CASSRQGLRTDTQYF.

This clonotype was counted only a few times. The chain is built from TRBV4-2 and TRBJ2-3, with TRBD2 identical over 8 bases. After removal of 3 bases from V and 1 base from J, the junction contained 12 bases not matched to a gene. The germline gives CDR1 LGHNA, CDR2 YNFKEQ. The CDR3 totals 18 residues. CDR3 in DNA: TGTGCCAGCAGCCATTCCTTAGGGGCGGGGGGCCGCACAGATACGCAGTATTTT. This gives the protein CASSHSLGAGGRTDTQYF.

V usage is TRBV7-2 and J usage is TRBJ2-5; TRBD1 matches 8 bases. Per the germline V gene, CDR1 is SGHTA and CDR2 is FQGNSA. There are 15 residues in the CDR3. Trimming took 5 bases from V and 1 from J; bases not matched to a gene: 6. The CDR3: CASSRTGTLQETQYF. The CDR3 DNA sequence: TGTGCCAGCAGCCGGACAGGGACCCTCCAAGAGACCCAGTACTTC.

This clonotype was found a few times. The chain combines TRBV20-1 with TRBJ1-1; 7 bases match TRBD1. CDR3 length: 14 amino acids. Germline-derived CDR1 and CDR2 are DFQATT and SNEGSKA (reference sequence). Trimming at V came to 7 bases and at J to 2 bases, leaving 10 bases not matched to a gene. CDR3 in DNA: TGCAGTGTTCCATCGACAGGGATTAACACTGAAGCTTTCTTT. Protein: CSVPSTGINTEAFF.

The CDR3 protein is CASSLAGGEQYF. The CDR3 DNA follows: TGTGCCAGCAGCTTAGCGGGGGGCGAGCAGTACTTC. The chain is built from TRBV7-9 and TRBJ2-7, with D tentatively TRBD2 (6 bases). Germline loops: CDR1 SEHNR, CDR2 FQNEAQ (reference sequence). CDR3 length: 12 amino acids. Trimming removed 0 bases from V and 6 bases from J, with 6 bases in between.

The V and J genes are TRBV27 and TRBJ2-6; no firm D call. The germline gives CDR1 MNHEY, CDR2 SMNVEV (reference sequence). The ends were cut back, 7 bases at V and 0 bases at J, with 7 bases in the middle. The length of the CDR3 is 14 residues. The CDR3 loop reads CASTPSSGANVLTF. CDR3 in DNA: TGTGCCAGCACCCCCAGCTCTGGGGCCAACGTCCTGACTTTC. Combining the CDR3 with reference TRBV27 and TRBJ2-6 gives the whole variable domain EAQVTQNPRYLITVTGKKLTVTCSQNMNHEYMSWYRQDPGLGLRQIYYSMNVEVTDKGDVPEGYKVSRKEKRNFPLILESPSPNQTSLYFCASTPSSGANVLTFGAGSRLTVL.

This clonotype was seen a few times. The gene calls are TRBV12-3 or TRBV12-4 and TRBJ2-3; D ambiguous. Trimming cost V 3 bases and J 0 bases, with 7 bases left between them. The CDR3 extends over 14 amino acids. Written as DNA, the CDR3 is TGTGCCAGCAGTTTCGGCAGGAGCACAGATACGCAGTATTTT. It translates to CASSFGRSTDTQYF.

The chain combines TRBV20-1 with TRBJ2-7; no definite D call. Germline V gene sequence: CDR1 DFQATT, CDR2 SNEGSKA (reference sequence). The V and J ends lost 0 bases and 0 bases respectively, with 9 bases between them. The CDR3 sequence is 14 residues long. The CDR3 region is CSAREDLYSYEQYF. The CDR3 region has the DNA TGCAGTGCTAGAGAGGACCTCTACTCCTACGAGCAGTACTTC.

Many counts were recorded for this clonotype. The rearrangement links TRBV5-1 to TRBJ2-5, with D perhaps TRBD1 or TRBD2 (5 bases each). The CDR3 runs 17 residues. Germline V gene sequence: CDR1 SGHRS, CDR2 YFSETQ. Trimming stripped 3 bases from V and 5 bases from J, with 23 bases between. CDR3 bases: TGCGCCAGCAGCTGGACTCAGGCCGGGACCCTGGTCGAGACCCAGTACTTC. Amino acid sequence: CASSWTQAGTLVETQYF.

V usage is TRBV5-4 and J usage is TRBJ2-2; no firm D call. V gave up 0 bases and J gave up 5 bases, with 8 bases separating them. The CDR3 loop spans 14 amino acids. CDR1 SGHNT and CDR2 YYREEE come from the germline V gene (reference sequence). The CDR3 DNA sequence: TGTGCCAGCAGCTTGGAGGGCCGGACCGGGGAGCTGTTTTTT. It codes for CASSLEGRTGELFF. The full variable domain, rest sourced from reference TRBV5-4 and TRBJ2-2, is ETGVTQSPTHLIKTRGQQVTLRCSSQSGHNTVSWYQQALGQGPQFIFQYYREEENGRGNFPPRFSGLQFPNYSSELNVNALELDDSALYLCASSLEGRTGELFFGEGSRLTVL.

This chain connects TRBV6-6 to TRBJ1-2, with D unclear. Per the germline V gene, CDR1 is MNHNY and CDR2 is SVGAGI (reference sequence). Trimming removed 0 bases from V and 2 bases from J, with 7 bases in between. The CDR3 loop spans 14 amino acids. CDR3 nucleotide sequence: TGTGCCAGCAGTTACTCGACGGGGAACTATGGCTACACCTTC. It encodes CASSYSTGNYGYTF.

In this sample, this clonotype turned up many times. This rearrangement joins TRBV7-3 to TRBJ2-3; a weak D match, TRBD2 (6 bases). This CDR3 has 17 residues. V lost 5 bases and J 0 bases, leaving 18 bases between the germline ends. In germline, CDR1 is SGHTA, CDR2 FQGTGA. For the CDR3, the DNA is TGTGCCAGCAGCCCGTGGGGAGGCGGAACTAGCACAGATACGCAGTATTTT. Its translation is CASSPWGGGTSTDTQYF.